These 17 T cell receptor beta chains originate from one sample sequenced in a study of cytomegalovirus exposure and HLA in healthy donors. The PCR employed 60 Vbeta primers together with 13 Jbeta primers. Data came from immunoSEQ multiplex PCR; TCRdb stores just in-frame clones and leaves some out. The ten most abundant clones cover 3.4% of a sample with about 34,000 clones. Material: PBMCs. The source is a woman in her thirties or forties in good health and CMV-seropositive.

The rearrangement uses TRBV29-1 and TRBJ2-1, with 7 positions matching TRBD2. The junction had 10 bases not matched to a gene; V was cut back by 1 base and J by 4 bases. Germline V gene data show CDR1 as SQVTM and CDR2 as ANQGSEA. This CDR3 spans 16 amino acids. The CDR3 DNA reads as TGCAGCGTTGAAGTCAGCGGCGGGAGTTCTTACAATGAGCAGTTCTTC. Protein: CSVEVSGGSSYNEQFF.

The chain recombines TRBV14 with TRBJ1-2, with 7 bases fitting TRBD1. Germline CDR1 reads SGHDN; CDR2 reads FVKESK. Losses at the gene ends were 4 bases for V and 7 bases for J; bases not matched to a gene: 15. The CDR3 runs 16 residues. This chain's CDR3 is CASSPRRGQELPGYTF. As DNA, the CDR3 is TGTGCCAGCAGCCCACGCCGAGGACAGGAACTGCCTGGCTACACCTTC.

The chain has TRBV29-1 and TRBJ1-2; D unclear. CDR1 SQVTM and CDR2 ANQGSEA come from the germline V gene. The CDR3 loop spans 14 amino acids. The V and J ends lost 1 base and 2 bases respectively, with 11 bases between them. The DNA for the CDR3 is TGCAGCGTTGAAGTGGCCAGGCAAAACTATGGCTACACCTTC. Translating gives CSVEVARQNYGYTF.

The genes are TRBV30 and TRBJ2-4; 7 nucleotides match TRBD2. CDR1 and CDR2 from the germline V gene are GTSNPN and SVGIG (reference sequence). CDR3 length equals 12 residues. Losses at the gene ends were 8 bases for V and 3 bases for J; bases not matched to a gene: 4. The CDR3 spells CALGGDKNIQYF. Written as DNA, the CDR3 is TGTGCCCTGGGGGGGGACAAAAACATTCAGTACTTC.

The chain carries TRBV19 and TRBJ1-1; 8 bases fit TRBD1. Germline V lookup: CDR1 LNHDA, CDR2 SQIVND (reference sequence). This CDR3 region has 16 residues. The trim removed 6 bases at V and 0 bases at J, leaving 9 bases unmatched. CDR3 sequence (DNA): TGTGCCAGTAGCCTCAGGACAGGGTTCATGAACACTGAAGCTTTCTTT. It yields the protein CASSLRTGFMNTEAFF.

This chain uses TRBV6-5 with TRBJ2-7, with 7 bases fitting TRBD2. J lost 4 bases, V lost 5 bases, and 11 bases had no gene match. This CDR3 spans 15 amino acids. CDR1 MNHEY and CDR2 SVGAGI come from the germline V gene. The CDR3 region has the DNA TGTGCCAGCAGTCACACCCCGGGACTACAATACGAGCAGTACTTC. It translates to CASSHTPGLQYEQYF.

J is TRBJ1-5 and V is TRBV30; a possible D gene is TRBD1 (5 bases). V was clipped by 4 bases and J by 2 bases, with 12 bases between them. The CDR3 spans 14 residues. CDR1 is GTSNPN, CDR2 SVGIG, per germline (reference sequence). The CDR3 DNA follows: TGTGCCTGGACGTCGGGACTGGGCAATCAGCCCCAGCATTTT. It is translated as CAWTSGLGNQPQHF.

The CDR3 bases are TGTGCCAGCAGCGTAGAGGGGATCACTGAAGCTTTCTTT. Translation: CASSVEGITEAFF. The chain uses TRBV9 and TRBJ1-1; maybe TRBD1 (5 bases). The V end lost 0 bases, the J end lost 4 bases, and 7 bases lay between the germline ends. The germline V gene has CDR1 SGDLS and CDR2 YYNGEE. The CDR3 length is 13 residues. The full variable domain, in which reference TRBV9 and TRBJ1-1 provide the parts outside the CDR3, is DSGVTQTPKHLITATGQRVTLRCSPRSGDLSVYWYQQSLDQGLQFLIQYYNGEERAKGNILERFSAQQFPDLHSELNLSSLELGDSALYFCASSVEGITEAFFGQGTRLTVV.

This chain connects TRBV20-1 to TRBJ2-1; D possibly corresponds to TRBD2 (6 bases). The CDR3 is made up of 10 amino acids. Germline lookup yields CDR1 DFQATT and CDR2 SNEGSKA (reference sequence). DNA of the CDR3: TGCAGCTTCTGGAGGGATGAGCAGTTCTTC. Residues: CSFWRDEQFF.

The chain has TRBV27 and TRBJ2-7; 12 bases are shared with TRBD2. This CDR3 contains 15 residues. The germline CDR1 and CDR2 sequences are MNHEY and SMNVEV (reference sequence). V gave up 5 bases and J gave up 3 bases; unmatched junction bases: 5. CDR3 sequence reads: CASSAQLAGGYEQYF. The DNA of the CDR3 is TGTGCCAGCAGTGCCCAACTAGCGGGAGGCTACGAGCAGTACTTC.

This chain links TRBV14 with TRBJ1-3, with no clear D. CDR1 is SGHDN, CDR2 FVKESK, per germline. The length of the CDR3 is 17 residues. Trimming pared 3 bases from V and 0 bases from J, leaving 15 bases between. The DNA for the CDR3 is TGTGCCAGCAGCCAGCAGGCTATCTCTCTCTCTGGAAACACCATATATTTT. This gives the protein CASSQQAISLSGNTIYF.

The chain has TRBV4-2 and TRBJ2-1; 13 nucleotides line up with TRBD2. The germline CDR1 and CDR2 sequences are LGHNA and YNFKEQ. Losses at the gene ends were 0 bases for V and 4 bases for J; bases not matched to a gene: 9. The CDR3 covers 19 residues. CDR3 loop: CASSQDGGTSGKGYNEQFF. CDR3 sequence (DNA): TGTGCCAGCAGCCAAGATGGAGGGACTAGCGGGAAAGGGTACAATGAGCAGTTCTTC.

The chain combines TRBV27 with TRBJ2-1, with a tentative D call TRBD1 (7 bases). V lost 2 bases to trimming and J lost 9 bases, with 17 bases between them. Germline CDR1 reads MNHEY; CDR2 reads SMNVEV (reference sequence). This CDR3 is 15 amino acids long. The CDR3 DNA reads as TGTGCCAGCAGTTTAAGGGGGGCAGGGGGGAGTGAGCAGTTCTTC. This encodes CASSLRGAGGSEQFF.

This sequence joins TRBV7-9 and TRBJ2-5; no firm D call. The CDR3 length is 15 residues. V gave up 5 bases and J gave up 2 bases, with 15 bases separating them. Per germline, CDR1 SEHNR and CDR2 FQNEAQ (reference sequence). CDR3 nucleotides: TGTGCCAGCAGCCCCCTTTGGGCAGGACAAGAGACCCAGTACTTC. Translation: CASSPLWAGQETQYF.

The chain is built from TRBV19 and TRBJ2-7, with 8 bases that match TRBD1. Unmatched junction bases numbered 7, after V lost 6 bases and J lost 3 bases. Germline CDR1 and CDR2: LNHDA and SQIVND (reference sequence). The CDR3 contains 14 residues. The CDR3 loop reads CASSRYRGSYEQYF. CDR3 DNA sequence: TGTGCCAGTAGCCGGTACAGGGGGAGCTACGAGCAGTACTTC.

The chain carries TRBV5-1 and TRBJ2-7, with a weak D call TRBD2 (5 bases). With 4 bases removed from V and 1 base from J, the gap between germline ends came to 15 bases. This CDR3 contains 15 residues. Germline CDR1 and CDR2: SGHRS and YFSETQ. CDR3 nucleotide sequence: TGCGCCAGCAGCGGAACTAGGCCCCTATCCTACGAGCAGTACTTC. Translating gives CASSGTRPLSYEQYF. Full variable domain (missing parts from reference TRBV5-1 and TRBJ2-7): KAGVTQTPRYLIKTRGQQVTLSCSPISGHRSVSWYQQTPGQGLQFLFEYFSETQRNKGNFPGRFSGRQFSNSRSEMNVSTLELGDSALYLCASSGTRPLSYEQYFGPGTRLTVT.

This rearrangement joins TRBV29-1 to TRBJ1-3; no definite D call. Germline V CDR1 and CDR2: SQVTM, ANQGSEA. With 4 bases removed from V and 4 bases from J, the gap between germline ends came to 8 bases. The CDR3 length is 12 residues. Here the CDR3 reads CSVAGLGNTIYF. DNA of the CDR3: TGCAGCGTTGCAGGTTTGGGAAACACCATATATTTT.